The T cell receptor (beta chain) under discussion was sequenced for a study of blood T cell repertoires in COVID-19 (dated by TCRdb to about 2020). At the level of the whole study: Collaborator samples came from the United States, Italy and Spain and covered acute and convalescent phases of COVID-19. The material from the prospective study consisted of cDNA or gDNA derived from T cells, B-cell-depleted T cells, or PBMCs. A de-identified subject ID, COVID-19 status, age in years and sex were almost always included in the sample metadata. The repertoires were released in a freely available public database intended as a resource for research on the immune response to SARS-CoV-2. HLA class I and class II types, where available, came from metadata supplied by the sample provider rather than from assay-based typing. The samples were drawn from the first 160 participants of the ongoing ImmuneRACE study and from 950 to 1,500 subjects provided by 6 global collaborators. Deeply sampled blood TCRbeta repertoires from subjects exposed to, actively infected with, or recovered from COVID-19 were included in the dataset.

The CDR3 goes from the cysteine to the phenylalanine over 15 residues. CDR3 DNA only is kept here, 45 bases in frame from base 1. The germline V gene specifies KGHDR as CDR1 and SFDVKD as CDR2. V is reduced by 2 bases and J by 2 bases, leaving a spacing of 11 bases between them. Whole blood was collected in K2EDTA tubes by collaborating institutions according to the institutions' own protocols. For TCRbeta analysis, collaborator samples were shipped as frozen whole blood, as isolated PBMCs, or as DNA extracted from either sample type. For this clone: It lacks a known antigen. No much larger clone exists at a distance of one base, and base qualities are not known.

Study-wide conclusions, independent of this receptor: Clinical and demographic metadata were provided uncurated, with the amount varying by source and participant.

The immunoSEQ Assay, a bias-controlled multiplex PCR, was used to amplify TCRbeta CDR3 regions from genomic DNA. The paper's processing steps were these. Within the assay, amplification of reference gene primers was used to estimate how many nucleated cells each sample contained. Sequence reads were collapsed and filtered to measure the absolute abundance of every unique TCRbeta CDR3 rearrangement. For each sample, productive Simpson clonality was calculated as the square root of Simpson's diversity index over productive rearrangements. This immuneACCESS table, as held by TCRdb, lists in-frame sequences with V and J called but not all clones. Of the missing ones, under half trace to an unresolved V gene in checked studies; the others have no known cause. V and J calls and clone size are given by that table; D and trimming were obtained from the DNA. For this sample the table gives more than 200,000 clones, of which roughly 87% were detected only once. 3% of the sample is held by the ten biggest clonotypes.

In this chain, TRBV24-1 is recombined with TRBJ2-5; TRBD1 could be the D gene, as 6 bases match. Sequencing was performed on peripheral blood. This sequence originates from a young man with active or convalescent COVID-19. The CDR3 sequence is CATSDSTGAQETQYF. The nucleotides are TGTGCCACCAGTGATTCGACAGGCGCTCAAGAGACCCAGTACTTC.